Below, 6 T cell receptor beta chains from the same sample are listed, as sequenced in a study of tissue T cells after allogeneic stem cell transplantation. The time point denotes: mouse harvest day 14 after allogeneic transplant. Each mouse received 10^7 T-cell-depleted marrow cells plus 10^6 splenic CD5+ T cells by tail vein. TCRdb's table, derived via immunoSEQ multiplex PCR, lists solely in-frame clones and lacks some. The sample lists several thousand clones; almost 40% were seen once. Sequenced material: gut tissue. The receptor source for this set is a female BALB/c mouse given C57BL/6 T cells with graft-versus-host disease after an allogeneic hematopoietic cell transplant.

This clone was observed a handful of times. All gene names here are mouse names. The CDR3 extends 1 residue past the end of the read, so its final part is completed from the germline J gene. The chain couples TRBV19 to TRBJ1-6, with D possibly TRBD1 on 5 matching bases. TRBJ1-6 is an ORF; its function is uncertain. The V gene's germline CDR1 is FNHDT and CDR2 SITEND (reference sequence). The CDR3 contains 14 residues. Between the trimmed V and J ends, which lost 4 bases and 2 bases, there was a span of 7 bases. The covered CDR3 bases are TGTGCCAGCAGTTGGGGGACCTATAATTCGCCCCTCTAC. Protein sequence: CASSWGTYNSPLY. The entire CDR3 is CASSWGTYNSPLYF.

A note on this clone: Each gene name is a mouse one. The read terminates 1 residue before the CDR3 end, so the remaining end is supplied by the germline J gene. V and J are TRBV26 and TRBJ2-7, with D unclear. The CDR3 runs 11 residues. V lost 4 bases, J lost 4 bases, and 5 bases lay in between. Germline CDR1 is KGHPV and CDR2 is FQNQEV (reference sequence). The CDR3 bases that were read are TGTGCCAGCAGTCCCTCTTATGAACAGTAC. It codes for CASSPSYEQY. The CDR3, in full, reads CASSPSYEQYF.

This clone was seen only a few times. Gene names are the mouse ones. The read falls 1 residue short of the CDR3 end, and the missing part is taken from the germline J gene. This rearrangement joins TRBV13-2 to TRBJ2-5; D gene uncertain. Germline V gives CDR1 NNHNN, CDR2 SYGAGS (reference sequence). CDR3 length: 13 amino acids. The germline V and J ends were trimmed by 5 bases and 0 bases, with 7 bases remaining between them. The sequenced CDR3 bases are TGTGCCAGCGGAGGGATTAACCAAGACACCCAGTAC. This gives the protein CASGGINQDTQY. The entire CDR3 reads CASGGINQDTQYF.

As for this clone: Gene names are the mouse ones. The read comes to an end 1 residue before the CDR3 does, leaving the germline J gene to fill in the end. J is TRBJ2-1 and V is TRBV12-1; a weak D match, TRBD2 (6 bases). The germline V gene encodes CDR1 SGHSN and CDR2 HYEKVE. The CDR3 is made up of 13 amino acids. Trimming left V 1 base short and J 6 bases short, with 9 bases between. The CDR3 loop is CASSLTGLAEQFF. Incomplete CDR3 DNA: TGTGCCAGCTCTCTGACTGGTCTTGCTGAGCAGTTC.

Details on this clone: Mouse gene names and germline throughout. The read gets to within 1 residue of the CDR3 end, and the germline J gene fills in the rest. The rearrangement uses TRBV26 and TRBJ2-3; weak D call: TRBD1 (5 bases). Per the germline V gene, CDR1 is KGHPV and CDR2 is FQNQEV (reference sequence). The CDR3 has 12 amino acids. V gave up 5 bases and J gave up 4 bases, with 7 bases separating them. The sequenced part of the CDR3 DNA is TGTGCCAGCAGTTCAGGGACAGAAACGCTGTAT. Its protein is CASSSGTETLY. The complete CDR3 protein is CASSSGTETLYF.

This clone was observed a single time. Germline and genes here are mouse. CDR3 amino acids: CSSSQYREDSDYTF. The covered CDR3 bases are TGCTCCAGCAGTCAATACAGGGAGGACTCCGACTACACC. The rearrangement links TRBV23 to TRBJ1-2; the table's D call, TRBD1, was not checked against the DNA. The read ends 1 residue shy of where the CDR3 ends; the end is completed using the germline J gene. Germline values: CDR1 KGHTA, CDR2 FQNQQP. The CDR3 totals 14 residues.